This TCR beta chain derives from a study of T cell changes during pregnancy in multiple sclerosis. Germline V gene lookup returns CDR1 KGHSH and CDR2 LQKENI. V was clipped by 2 bases and J by 0 bases; unmatched bases: 1. This CDR3 spans 14 amino acids. Method: immunoSEQ multiplex PCR; TCRdb's copy keeps in-frame clones and lacks some. The sample contains about 36,000 clones, 85% to 90% of which appear only once. Material: CD4+ T cells from peripheral blood mononuclear cells, obtained in the first trimester of pregnancy. The sequence was collected from a female donor with multiple sclerosis, enrolled in a pregnancy study. The chain combines TRBV18 with TRBJ2-7, with 7 nucleotides matching TRBD1. CDR3 DNA sequence: TGTGCCAGCTCACCAAGACAGGGCTCCTACGAGCAGTACTTC. This translates into CASSPRQGSYEQYF.